Shown below are 21 T cell receptor beta chains from a single sample sequenced in a study of blood T cells in healthy people across ages. Then a second PCR, running roughly 6 to 12 cycles, was carried out with a sample-barcoded 5' primer and a J-beta primer mix. TCRdb fed the 5' RACE reads into MiXCR, producing one record per CDR3 protein. The data show about 1.6 million distinct CDR3 sequences, roughly 32% seen once. The sequenced material came from blood. The receptors were gathered from a woman in her twenties or thirties in good health.

This clonotype was seen more than once but under ten times. J is TRBJ2-7 and V is TRBV6-5, with 8 positions matching TRBD1. CDR1 is MNHEY, CDR2 SVGAGI, per germline. After removal of 4 bases from V and 3 bases from J, the junction contained 5 bases not matched to a gene. The CDR3 loop spans 14 amino acids. The CDR3 nucleotides are TGTGCCAGCAGTTTCCACAGGGGGAACTACGAGCAGTACTTC. Residues: CASSFHRGNYEQYF.

This clonotype was seen a few times. The chain links TRBV18 to TRBJ2-5, with unresolved D. The germline CDR1 and CDR2 sequences are KGHSH and LQKENI. Trimming cost V 6 bases and J 3 bases, with 14 bases left between them. The CDR3 length is 14 residues. This chain's CDR3 is CASSLHPGKETQYF. CDR3 nucleotides: TGTGCCAGCTCCTTACACCCGGGTAAAGAGACCCAGTACTTC.

In this sample, this clonotype turned up a few times. V gene TRBV24-1 combines with J gene TRBJ2-7, with TRBD2 identical over 16 bases. CDR1 is KGHDR and CDR2 is SFDVKD in the germline V gene. With V trimmed by 9 bases and J by 1 base, 5 bases remained unmatched. CDR3 length: 16 amino acids. This chain's CDR3 is CATGTSGRARSYEQYF. DNA of the CDR3: TGTGCCACCGGGACTAGCGGGAGGGCCAGGTCCTACGAGCAGTACTTC.

This clonotype was detected ten times or more. The chain links TRBV20-1 to TRBJ2-7, with a tentative D call TRBD2 (5 bases). This CDR3 is built from 13 residues. The germline V and J ends were trimmed by 5 bases and 5 bases, with 16 bases remaining between them. Per germline, CDR1 DFQATT and CDR2 SNEGSKA (reference sequence). The CDR3 loop reads CSARRGFEDEQYF. CDR3 sequence (DNA): TGCAGTGCTCGCAGAGGGTTTGAGGACGAGCAGTACTTC.

This clonotype was counted a few times. V gene TRBV10-1 combines with J gene TRBJ2-7, with D possibly being TRBD1 or TRBD2 (5 bases each). The germline V gene has CDR1 WNHNN and CDR2 SYGVQD (reference sequence). This CDR3 contains 15 residues. The V end lost 1 base, the J end lost 5 bases, and 15 bases lay between the germline ends. CDR3 loop: CASSEWQGGRNEQYF. DNA of the CDR3: TGCGCCAGCAGTGAGTGGCAGGGTGGGAGAAACGAGCAGTACTTC.

This clonotype was observed a handful of times. The chain couples TRBV20-1 to TRBJ1-5; tentative D call: TRBD1 (6 bases). The CDR3 length is 15 residues. Germline lookup yields CDR1 DFQATT and CDR2 SNEGSKA (reference sequence). Trimming cost V 0 bases and J 3 bases, with 12 bases left between them. The CDR3 sequence: CSARDPRQVNQPQHF. CDR3 bases: TGCAGTGCTAGAGATCCCCGACAGGTCAATCAGCCCCAGCATTTT.

This clonotype has at least ten counts. The rearrangement uses TRBV6-2 or TRBV6-3 and TRBJ1-1; D is undetermined. The CDR3 has 14 amino acids. Trimming left V 1 base short and J 4 bases short, with 10 bases between. Germline assignment: CDR1 MNHEY and CDR2 SVGEGT. The CDR3 spells CASSYFMYATEAFF. The DNA for the CDR3 is TGTGCCAGCAGTTACTTTATGTATGCCACTGAAGCTTTCTTT.

Only one count was recorded for this clonotype. The V and J genes are TRBV25-1 and TRBJ1-6; a possible D gene is TRBD1 (5 bases). From germline, CDR1 is MGHDK and CDR2 SYGVNS. The CDR3 contains 17 residues. V gave up 4 bases and J gave up 5 bases, with 18 bases separating them. DNA for the CDR3: TGTGCCAGCAGTGCCCGACGGGGGACGGGAAATAATTCACCCCTCCACTTT. Its protein is CASSARRGTGNNSPLHF.

The chain is built from TRBV10-3 and TRBJ1-5, with D possibly matching TRBD1 (5 bases). Germline V CDR1 and CDR2: ENHRY, SYGVKD. With 3 bases removed from V and 3 bases from J, the gap between germline ends came to 18 bases. This CDR3 contains 17 residues. The CDR3 nucleotides read TGTGCCATCAGTGAAGGCTCCACGGGACGCGACAATCAGCCCCAGCATTTT. Translating gives CAISEGSTGRDNQPQHF.

This chain uses TRBV3-1 with TRBJ2-7; D gene unclear. This CDR3 is built from 13 residues. Trimming stripped 1 base from V and 7 bases from J, with 11 bases between. Germline CDR1 reads LGHDT; CDR2 reads YNNKEL (reference sequence). Written as DNA, the CDR3 is TGTGCCAGCAGCCAAGTCTACGGCCGTGAGCAGTACTTC. This encodes CASSQVYGREQYF.

The chain combines TRBV29-1 with TRBJ2-1, with unresolved D. The last part of the DNA fits TRBJ2-7 better; the J call may be wrong. The V gene's germline CDR1 is SQVTM and CDR2 ANQGSEA. The CDR3 is made up of 17 amino acids. The CDR3 nucleotides read TGCAGCGTCTGGGGAAGACCTAGTAGTTCTTCCTACAATGAGCAGTACTTC. It is translated as CSVWGRPSSSSYNEQYF.

The chain is built from TRBV2 and TRBJ1-4; no definite D call. The CDR3 sequence is 13 residues long. The germline gives CDR1 SNHLY, CDR2 FYNNEI. V was pared by 0 bases and J by 13 bases, with 12 bases between. The CDR3 coding sequence is TGTGCCAGCAGTGAAGCGCTTAACAGTCCACTGTTTTTT. Amino acids: CASSEALNSPLFF.

This clonotype was observed a handful of times. V is TRBV29-1 and J is TRBJ2-1, with TRBD2 matching 9 bases. The CDR3 is 16 amino acids. Germline assignment: CDR1 SQVTM and CDR2 ANQGSEA. V gave up 0 bases and J gave up 5 bases; unmatched junction bases: 8. This chain's CDR3 is CSVEENRLAVDNEQFF. For the CDR3, the DNA is TGCAGCGTTGAAGAGAATCGACTAGCGGTCGACAATGAGCAGTTCTTC.

The V gene is TRBV28, the J gene TRBJ2-7; 7 positions match TRBD2. The V segment lost 7 bases and the J segment 10 bases; nucleotides outside the gene matches: 16. This CDR3 is built from 14 residues. The V gene's germline CDR1 is MDHEN and CDR2 SYDVKM. CDR3 nucleotides: TGTGCCAGCACCCAGCCGGGGGGTCGGATTGGCCAGTACTTC. It yields the protein CASTQPGGRIGQYF. The full variable domain, completed using reference TRBV28 and TRBJ2-7, is DVKVTQSSRYLVKRTGEKVFLECVQDMDHENMFWYRQDPGLGLRLIYFSYDVKMKEKGDIPEGYSVSREKKERFSLILESASTNQTSMYLCASTQPGGRIGQYFGPGTRLTVT.

This clonotype was recorded only once. J is TRBJ2-2 and V is TRBV10-3, with D tentatively TRBD1 (6 bases). V was pared by 7 bases and J by 2 bases, with 17 bases between. The CDR3 totals 16 residues. Germline CDR1 is ENHRY and CDR2 is SYGVKD. As DNA, the CDR3 is TGTGCCATCACCAAGGGCAGGGGTGATAACACCGGGGAGCTGTTTTTT. It translates to CAITKGRGDNTGELFF.

The chain has TRBV6-1 and TRBJ1-1; the D is unclear. Trimming shortened V by 3 bases and J by 4 bases, and 12 bases separated the two germline ends. The CDR3 contains 14 residues. From germline, CDR1 is MNHNS and CDR2 SASEGT. The CDR3 sequence is CASSETSTGTEAFF. The CDR3 DNA reads TGTGCCAGCAGTGAGACGAGTACGGGCACTGAAGCTTTCTTT.

V is TRBV6-1 and J is TRBJ2-1; tentatively, D is TRBD2 (6 bases). Germline CDR1 MNHNS, CDR2 SASEGT. This CDR3 is 14 amino acids long. The V and J ends lost 4 bases and 7 bases respectively, with 14 bases between them. CDR3 protein: CASSGLRGLNEQFF. CDR3 DNA: TGTGCCAGCAGTGGTCTCCGCGGACTAAATGAGCAGTTCTTC.

In the case of this clonotype: This sequence may be a read error, since a much larger clone differs from it by one base. This sequence joins TRBV7-9 and TRBJ2-5; no definite D call. The DNA matches TRBJ2-7 better at its end, which makes the J call doubtful. CDR3 length: 14 residues. Germline CDR1 is SEHNR and CDR2 is FQNEAQ (reference sequence). CDR3 DNA sequence: TGTGCCAGCAGCTTAGCAGTGCGCATCACCGAGCAGTACTTC. Its protein product is CASSLAVRITEQYF.

This clonotype was seen more than once but under ten times. The gene calls are TRBV7-6 and TRBJ1-4; D is ambiguous. The length of the CDR3 is 15 residues. Germline loops: CDR1 SGHVS, CDR2 FNYEAQ. With 3 bases removed from V and 4 bases from J, the gap between germline ends came to 12 bases. CDR3 in amino acids: CASSFGQTINEKLFF. In DNA, the CDR3 is TGTGCCAGCAGCTTCGGCCAGACTATTAATGAAAAACTGTTTTTT.

The V gene is TRBV30, the J gene TRBJ2-7; 7 bases align to TRBD1. This CDR3 has 14 residues. Per the germline V gene, CDR1 is GTSNPN and CDR2 is SVGIG (reference sequence). The trim removed 0 bases at V and 6 bases at J, leaving 8 bases unmatched. This CDR3 reads CAWSVQTGTSEQYF. The CDR3 nucleotides read TGTGCCTGGAGTGTTCAGACAGGGACCTCCGAGCAGTACTTC.

The chain employs TRBV7-6 and TRBJ1-1, with a weak D call TRBD1 (5 bases). The ends were cut back, 8 bases at V and 0 bases at J, with 10 bases in the middle. CDR3 length equals 13 residues. Germline V gene sequence: CDR1 SGHVS, CDR2 FNYEAQ. In nucleotides, the CDR3 is TGTGCCAGCGGGGCAGACTTGAACACTGAAGCTTTCTTT. Encoded protein: CASGADLNTEAFF.